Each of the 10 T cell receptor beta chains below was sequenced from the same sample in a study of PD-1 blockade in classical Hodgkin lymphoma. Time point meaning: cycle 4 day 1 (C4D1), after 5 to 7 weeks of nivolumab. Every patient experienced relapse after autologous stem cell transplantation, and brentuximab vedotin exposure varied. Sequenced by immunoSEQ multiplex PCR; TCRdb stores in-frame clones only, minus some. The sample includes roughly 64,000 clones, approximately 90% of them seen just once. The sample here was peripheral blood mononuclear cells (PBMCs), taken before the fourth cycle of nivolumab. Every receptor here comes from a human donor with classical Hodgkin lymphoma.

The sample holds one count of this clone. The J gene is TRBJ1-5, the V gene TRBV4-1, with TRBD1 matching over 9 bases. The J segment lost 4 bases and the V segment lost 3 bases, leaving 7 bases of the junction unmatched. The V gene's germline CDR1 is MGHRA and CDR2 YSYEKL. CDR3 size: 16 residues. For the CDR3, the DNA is TGCGCCAGCAGCCACCCCACAGGGGGCTCAAATCAGCCCCAGCATTTT. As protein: CASSHPTGGSNQPQHF.

The CDR3 region is CASSRGSTYEQYF. CDR3 in DNA: TGCGCCAGCAGCCGGGGGTCCACCTACGAGCAGTACTTC. The chain joins TRBV4-1 to TRBJ2-7; the D call may be TRBD1 or TRBD2 (5 bases each). Germline CDR1 MGHRA, CDR2 YSYEKL. This CDR3 is built from 13 residues. Trimming pared 4 bases from V and 2 bases from J, leaving 9 bases between.

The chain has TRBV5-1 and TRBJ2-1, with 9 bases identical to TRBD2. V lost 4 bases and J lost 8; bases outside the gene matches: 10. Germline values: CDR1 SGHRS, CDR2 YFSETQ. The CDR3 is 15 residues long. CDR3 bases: TGCGCCAGCAGCCACGGTGTAGCGGGAGCGGATGAGCAGTTCTTC. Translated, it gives CASSHGVAGADEQFF.

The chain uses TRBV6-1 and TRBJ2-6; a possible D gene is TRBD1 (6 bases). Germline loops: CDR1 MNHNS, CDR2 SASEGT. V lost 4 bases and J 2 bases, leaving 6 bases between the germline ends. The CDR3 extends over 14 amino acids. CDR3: CASSAGAGANVLTF. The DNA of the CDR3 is TGTGCCAGCAGTGCAGGGGCTGGGGCCAACGTCCTGACTTTC.

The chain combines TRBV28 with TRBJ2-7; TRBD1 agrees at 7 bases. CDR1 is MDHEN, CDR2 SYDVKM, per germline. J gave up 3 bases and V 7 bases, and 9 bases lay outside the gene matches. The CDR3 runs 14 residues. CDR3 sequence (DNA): TGTGCCAGCACTATGACAGGGTCCCGCTACGAGCAGTACTTC. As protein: CASTMTGSRYEQYF.

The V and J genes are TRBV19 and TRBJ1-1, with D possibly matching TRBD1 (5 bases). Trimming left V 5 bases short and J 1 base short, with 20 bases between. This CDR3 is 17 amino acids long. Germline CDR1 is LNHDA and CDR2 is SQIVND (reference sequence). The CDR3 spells CASSLLSETEKNTEAFF. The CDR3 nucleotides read TGTGCCAGTAGTCTCCTATCCGAGACAGAGAAGAACACTGAAGCTTTCTTT.

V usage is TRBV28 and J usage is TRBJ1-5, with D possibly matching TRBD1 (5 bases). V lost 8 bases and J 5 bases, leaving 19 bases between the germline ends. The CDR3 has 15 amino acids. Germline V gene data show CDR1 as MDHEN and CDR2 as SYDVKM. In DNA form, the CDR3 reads TGTGCCAGCCTCAGTCCAGGGATGGGCTATCAGCCCCAGCATTTT. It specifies CASLSPGMGYQPQHF.

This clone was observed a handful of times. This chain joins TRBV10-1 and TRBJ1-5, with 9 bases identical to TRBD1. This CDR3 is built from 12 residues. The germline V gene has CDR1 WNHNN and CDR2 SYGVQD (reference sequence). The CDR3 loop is CATGTGPQPQHF. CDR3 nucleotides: TGCGCGACGGGGACAGGGCCTCAGCCCCAGCATTTT.

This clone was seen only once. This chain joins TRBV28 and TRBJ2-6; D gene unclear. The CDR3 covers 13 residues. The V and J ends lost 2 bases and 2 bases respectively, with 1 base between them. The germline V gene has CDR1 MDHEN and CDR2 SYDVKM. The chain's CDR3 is CASSLTGANVLTF. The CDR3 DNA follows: TGTGCCAGCAGTTTAACTGGGGCCAACGTCCTGACTTTC.

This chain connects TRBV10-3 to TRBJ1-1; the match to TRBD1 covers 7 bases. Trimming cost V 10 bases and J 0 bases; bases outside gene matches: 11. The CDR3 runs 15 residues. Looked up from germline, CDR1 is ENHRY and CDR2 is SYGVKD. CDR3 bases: TGTGCCACCCAAGCCGCCAGGGGGTTGAACACTGAAGCTTTCTTT. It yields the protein CATQAARGLNTEAFF.